Shown below are 17 T cell receptor beta chains from a single sample sequenced in a study of shared clonotypes between healthy human individuals. Using immunoSEQ multiplex PCR, the repertoire was profiled, and TCRdb retains in-frame clones only, with some absent. The table has 2 million or so clones, about 95% seen once. Naive CD8 cells, CD45RO-negative and positively selected for CCR7, excluded terminally differentiated effector memory CD45RA+ cells. Specimen: naive CD8+ T cells sorted from blood. These receptors were collected from a man aged 18 to 30 in good health.

The CDR3 sequence: CASSLTGGWGTEAFF. The DNA for the CDR3 is TGTGCCAGCAGTTTAACAGGGGGCTGGGGCACTGAAGCTTTCTTT. The chain uses TRBV27 and TRBJ1-1, with 9 bases that match TRBD1. Per germline, CDR1 MNHEY and CDR2 SMNVEV (reference sequence). CDR3 length: 15 residues. Trimming removed 2 bases from V and 4 bases from J; junction bases left unmatched: 5.

The chain couples TRBV5-4 to TRBJ2-1; 7 bases are shared with TRBD2. V dropped 5 bases and J dropped 10; count of bases not matched to a gene: 15. The CDR3 contains 15 residues. Germline V CDR1 and CDR2: SGHNT, YYREEE (reference sequence). This CDR3 is CASRHTSEPQWEQFF. The CDR3 DNA is TGTGCCAGCAGGCATACTAGCGAGCCCCAATGGGAGCAGTTCTTC.

V is TRBV5-6 and J is TRBJ2-2; 11 bases fit TRBD1. The CDR3 extends over 18 amino acids. The germline gives CDR1 SGHDT, CDR2 YYEEEE. The V and J ends lost 2 bases and 3 bases, in that order; junction bases with no gene match: 9. CDR3 loop: CASSFRGGQGADTGELFF. CDR3 nucleotide sequence: TGTGCCAGCAGCTTTAGAGGAGGACAGGGGGCTGACACCGGGGAGCTGTTTTTT. The entire variable domain, with the rest obtained from reference TRBV5-6 and TRBJ2-2, is as follows: DAGVTQSPTHLIKTRGQQVTLRCSPKSGHDTVSWYQQALGQGPQFIFQYYEEEERQRGNFPDRFSGHQFPNYSSELNVNALLLGDSALYLCASSFRGGQGADTGELFFGEGSRLTVL.

This clone was observed many times. The same CDR3 also results from other DNA sequences found in this sample. The chain employs TRBV30 and TRBJ2-5; D perhaps matches TRBD1 (5 bases). Per germline, CDR1 GTSNPN and CDR2 SVGIG (reference sequence). This CDR3 has 11 amino acids. Between the trimmed V and J ends, which lost 1 base and 5 bases, there was a span of 5 bases. CDR3 sequence reads: CAWSEGETQYF. CDR3 bases: TGTGCCTGGAGTGAGGGGGAGACCCAGTACTTC.

The chain carries TRBV7-9 and TRBJ1-1, with TRBD1 as a possible D gene (6 bases). V lost 7 bases and J lost 3, with 15 bases in between. The CDR3 covers 14 residues. Germline-derived CDR1 and CDR2 are SEHNR and FQNEAQ (reference sequence). CDR3 protein: CASILEGEDTEAFF. In DNA form, the CDR3 reads TGTGCCAGCATCCTGGAGGGGGAGGACACTGAAGCTTTCTTT.

V gene TRBV4-1 combines with J gene TRBJ2-3, with TRBD2 identical over 7 bases. The CDR3 extends over 16 amino acids. Germline CDR1 reads MGHRA; CDR2 reads YSYEKL. After removal of 4 bases from V and 2 bases from J, the junction contained 9 bases not matched to a gene. In DNA, the CDR3 is TGCGCCAGCAGCCCCCGGGAGCTAGCGGCCACAGATACGCAGTATTTT. Translated: CASSPRELAATDTQYF.

This clone was picked up a small number of times. The rearrangement joins TRBV2 to TRBJ2-1; 8 bases are shared with TRBD2. J gave up 3 bases and V 10 bases, and 5 bases lay outside the gene matches. Germline V gene lookup returns CDR1 SNHLY and CDR2 FYNNEI. CDR3 length: 13 residues. CDR3 nucleotide sequence: TGTGCCATGCTAGCGGGCAACTACAATGAGCAGTTCTTC. It encodes CAMLAGNYNEQFF.

The chain uses TRBV9 and TRBJ1-1, with D possibly being TRBD1 (6 bases). The CDR3 consists of 24 residues. The germline gives CDR1 SGDLS, CDR2 YYNGEE. Trimming took off 3 bases at V and 2 bases at J, with 41 bases between the two ends. For the CDR3, the DNA is TGTGCCAGCAGCGATAGTTCCCTGTTAGTTCCCAGGGGCGAGGTAACGAGGGCAAACACTGAAGCTTTCTTT. Translating it yields CASSDSSLLVPRGEVTRANTEAFF.

Regarding this clone: Other DNA sequences in the same sample also yield this CDR3. The chain joins TRBV27 to TRBJ1-2; D possibly corresponds to TRBD1 (5 bases). Germline V CDR1 and CDR2: MNHEY, SMNVEV (reference sequence). The CDR3 has 13 residues. The V gene lost 6 bases and the J gene lost 4 bases, with 12 bases spanning the gap. The CDR3 sequence: CASSPGGGYGYTF. DNA for the CDR3: TGTGCCAGCAGCCCGGGCGGGGGCTATGGCTACACCTTC.

This chain joins TRBV13 and TRBJ1-2, with D perhaps TRBD1 (6 bases). The germline V gene has CDR1 PRHDT and CDR2 FYEKMQ (reference sequence). This CDR3 is built from 13 residues. V lost 5 bases, J lost 5 bases, and 12 bases lay in between. The CDR3 DNA is TGTGCCAGCAGCCAACCCGACAGGTATGGCTACACCTTC. The encoded protein is CASSQPDRYGYTF.

J is TRBJ2-7 and V is TRBV7-8; unclear D gene. Germline CDR1 SGHVS, CDR2 FQNEAQ. There are 14 residues in the CDR3. Trimming removed 5 bases from V and 2 bases from J, with 13 bases in between. The CDR3 DNA follows: TGTGCCAGCAGCCCCCGGAGTTCCCCCTACGAGCAGTACTTC. This gives the protein CASSPRSSPYEQYF.

As for this clone: The same CDR3 can be traced to other DNA sequences in this sample. This chain uses TRBV19 with TRBJ1-6, with D maybe TRBD1 (5 bases). Deletions cut 1 base from V and 8 bases from J, with 6 bases between. Germline V gene data show CDR1 as LNHDA and CDR2 as SQIVND (reference sequence). The CDR3 is 13 amino acids. CDR3 sequence reads: CASSIGGDSPLHF. DNA of the CDR3: TGTGCCAGTAGTATAGGAGGGGATTCACCCCTCCACTTT.

This clone has only a few counts. The chain employs TRBV19 and TRBJ1-1; the D gene is possibly TRBD1 (5 bases). The CDR3 loop spans 17 amino acids. Germline V gene lookup returns CDR1 LNHDA and CDR2 SQIVND (reference sequence). Trimming took off 4 bases at V and 3 bases at J, with 21 bases between the two ends. CDR3 bases: TGTGCCAGTAGTACGCCGGGACGGTGGGGGGAGGACACTGAAGCTTTCTTT. It codes for CASSTPGRWGEDTEAFF.

The V gene is TRBV18, the J gene TRBJ1-5; a possible D gene is TRBD1 (5 bases). The CDR3 extends over 14 amino acids. Per the germline V gene, CDR1 is KGHSH and CDR2 is LQKENI. Trimming removed 2 bases from V and 6 bases from J, with 11 bases in between. The CDR3 coding sequence is TGTGCCAGCTCACCATCTACGGGGGGTCAGCCCCAGCATTTT. Its translation: CASSPSTGGQPQHF. Using reference TRBV18 and TRBJ1-5 for the parts outside the CDR3, the full variable domain is NAGVMQNPRHLVRRRGQEARLRCSPMKGHSHVYWYRQLPEEGLKFMVYLQKENIIDESGMPKERFSAEFPKEGPSILRIQQVVRGDSAAYFCASSPSTGGQPQHFGDGTRLSIL.

The chain uses TRBV6-5 and TRBJ1-3; no definite D call. From germline, CDR1 is MNHEY and CDR2 SVGAGI. Trimming took off 7 bases at V and 4 bases at J, with 11 bases between the two ends. The length of the CDR3 is 13 residues. CDR3 in amino acids: CASTPGEGNTIYF. The CDR3 region has the DNA TGTGCCAGCACCCCCGGCGAGGGAAACACCATATATTTT.

Remarks on this clone: This sample includes further DNA sequences coding for the same CDR3. The V call is TRBV27, the J call TRBJ1-1; 7 bases are shared with TRBD1. The CDR3 sequence is 14 residues long. Germline V gene sequence: CDR1 MNHEY, CDR2 SMNVEV (reference sequence). Unmatched junction bases numbered 5, after V lost 3 bases and J lost 4 bases. CDR3 sequence (DNA): TGTGCCAGCAGTTTCGGCAGGGGGTTCACTGAAGCTTTCTTT. As protein: CASSFGRGFTEAFF.

The chain recombines TRBV9 with TRBJ2-7; 7 nucleotides line up with TRBD1. The J segment lost 2 bases and the V segment lost 0 bases, leaving 8 bases of the junction unmatched. This CDR3 comprises 16 residues. The V gene's germline CDR1 is SGDLS and CDR2 YYNGEE. CDR3 sequence reads: CASSVGRGQTTYEQYF. For the CDR3, the DNA is TGTGCCAGCAGCGTAGGTAGGGGGCAAACCACCTACGAGCAGTACTTC.